A selection of T cell receptor beta chains follows, all from one sample in a study of immune evolution from preneoplasia to lung adenocarcinoma. Sequenced by immunoSEQ multiplex PCR; TCRdb stores in-frame clones only, minus some. Seen here are some 7,000 clones, more than 75% observed once, and the top ten hold about 6%. Sequencing used FFPE adjacent normal lung tissue. These receptors originate from a person aged 55-85 years with lung adenocarcinoma. Both conserved end residues are part of each CDR3. Each record gives: V gene, clone size, J gene, D gene, CDR3 protein, CDR3 DNA. A D gene is named only where the DNA matches it firmly. Clone size, where shown, is once, few, many, or a class for clones that have expanded.

V: TRBV11-3; size: .; J: TRBJ1-1; D: .; CDR3: CASSLAGDTEAFF; DNA: TGTGCCAGCAGCTTAGCAGGCGACACTGAAGCTTTCTTT
V: TRBV29-1; size: .; J: TRBJ2-1; D: .; CDR3: CSVESGNGGNEQFF; DNA: TGCAGCGTTGAATCAGGGAACGGAGGTAATGAGCAGTTCTTC
V: TRBV27; size: .; J: TRBJ2-7; D: TRBD1; CDR3: CASRTGTGAYEQYF; DNA: TGTGCCAGCAGGACCGGGACAGGAGCCTACGAGCAGTACTTC
V: TRBV6-6; size: .; J: TRBJ2-3; D: .; CDR3: CASSYGRGRTDTQYF; DNA: TGTGCCAGCAGTTACGGACGAGGCCGGACAGATACGCAGTATTTT
V: TRBV2; size: .; J: TRBJ2-3; D: .; CDR3: CASSDRVMDPSDTQYF; DNA: TGTGCCAGCAGTGATAGGGTTATGGACCCTTCAGATACGCAGTATTTT
V: TRBV6-4; size: once; J: TRBJ2-1; D: TRBD2; CDR3: CASSARAGVPNEQFF; DNA: TGTGCCAGCAGTGCTCGAGCGGGAGTCCCCAATGAGCAGTTCTTC
V: TRBV14; size: few; J: TRBJ2-1; D: .; CDR3: CASSASNRDFGREQFF; DNA: TGTGCCAGCAGCGCATCAAATCGGGACTTCGGCCGTGAGCAGTTCTTC
V: TRBV11-2; size: few; J: TRBJ2-3; D: TRBD1; CDR3: CASSLTGAPPYF; DNA: TGTGCCAGCAGCCTAACAGGGGCCCCTCCTTATTTT
V: TRBV6-6; size: .; J: TRBJ1-4; D: .; CDR3: CASSEEGKLFF; DNA: TGTGCCAGCAGTGAGGAAGGAAAACTGTTTTTT
V: TRBV9; size: .; J: TRBJ1-1; D: .; CDR3: CASSAGLMNTEAFF; DNA: TGTGCCAGCAGCGCCGGGCTTATGAACACTGAAGCTTTCTTT
V: TRBV7-9; size: .; J: TRBJ2-1; D: TRBD2; CDR3: CASSLQSGEGGGEQFF; DNA: TGTGCCAGCAGCTTACAGAGCGGGGAGGGTGGTGGTGAGCAGTTCTTC
V: TRBV5-1; size: .; J: TRBJ2-4; D: TRBD2; CDR3: CASRRLAGADIQYF; DNA: TGCGCCAGCAGGCGACTAGCGGGAGCGGACATTCAGTACTTC
V: TRBV28; size: few; J: TRBJ2-1; D: .; CDR3: CASSRDGYNEQFF; DNA: TGTGCCAGCAGCCGCGACGGCTACAATGAGCAGTTCTTC
V: TRBV2; size: .; J: TRBJ1-1; D: .; CDR3: CASIDGGANTEAFF; DNA: TGTGCCAGCATCGACGGGGGTGCGAACACTGAAGCTTTCTTT
V: TRBV10-3; size: .; J: TRBJ1-2; D: .; CDR3: CAISESTTSHGYTF; DNA: TGTGCCATCAGTGAGTCGACTACCTCTCATGGCTACACCTTC
V: TRBV2; size: .; J: TRBJ2-3; D: TRBD2; CDR3: CASSEDRLAADTQYF; DNA: TGTGCCAGCAGTGAAGACAGGCTAGCGGCAGATACGCAGTATTTT
V: TRBV27; size: .; J: TRBJ1-5; D: .; CDR3: CASSLRAKNQPQHF; DNA: TGTGCCAGCAGTTTACGGGCAAAAAATCAGCCCCAGCATTTT
V: TRBV29-1; size: few; J: TRBJ1-1; D: TRBD1; CDR3: CSVHNRQGVTEAFF; DNA: TGCAGCGTTCATAACAGACAGGGTGTCACTGAAGCTTTCTTT
V: TRBV5-4; size: .; J: TRBJ1-1; D: TRBD1; CDR3: CASSLGGQGSNTEAFF; DNA: TGTGCCAGCAGCTTGGGGGGACAGGGATCGAACACTGAAGCTTTCTTT
V: TRBV6-4; size: .; J: TRBJ1-5; D: TRBD1; CDR3: CASEVSQGARSNQPQHF; DNA: TGTGCCAGCGAAGTCTCACAGGGGGCACGGAGCAATCAGCCCCAGCATTTT
V: TRBV6-5; size: .; J: TRBJ1-1; D: .; CDR3: CASSYEGKNTEAFF; DNA: TGTGCCAGCAGTTACGAGGGTAAGAACACTGAAGCTTTCTTT
V: TRBV28; size: .; J: TRBJ1-1; D: .; CDR3: CASSFELTAFF; DNA: TGTGCCAGCAGTTTTGAGCTAACGGCTTTCTTT
V: TRBV29-1; size: .; J: TRBJ2-3; D: TRBD1; CDR3: CSVEGQEGKDTQYF; DNA: TGCAGCGTTGAGGGACAGGAGGGCAAAGATACGCAGTATTTT
V: TRBV6-6; size: .; J: TRBJ1-5; D: TRBD1; CDR3: CASSRGQEGYQPQHF; DNA: TGTGCCAGCAGTCGCGGACAGGAGGGATATCAGCCCCAGCATTTT
V: TRBV5-1; size: .; J: TRBJ2-2; D: .; CDR3: CASSLGTKQGAGELFF; DNA: TGCGCCAGCAGCTTGGGCACCAAACAGGGTGCCGGGGAGCTGTTTTTT
V: TRBV27; size: few; J: TRBJ2-5; D: TRBD2; CDR3: CASSWGPGGETQYF; DNA: TGTGCCAGCAGTTGGGGTCCGGGGGGTGAGACCCAGTACTTC
V: TRBV9; size: .; J: TRBJ1-1; D: .; CDR3: CASSVDPGANTEAFF; DNA: TGTGCCAGCAGCGTAGATCCGGGGGCGAACACTGAAGCTTTCTTT
V: TRBV4-1; size: few; J: TRBJ1-2; D: .; CDR3: CASSQEGIGNNYGYTF; DNA: TGCGCCAGCAGCCAAGAGGGTATAGGGAATAACTATGGCTACACCTTC
V: TRBV29-1; size: .; J: TRBJ1-2; D: .; CDR3: CSVDGTGGLGDGYTF; DNA: TGCAGCGTTGACGGGACGGGAGGGTTGGGGGATGGCTACACCTTC
V: TRBV10-3; size: .; J: TRBJ1-1; D: .; CDR3: CAISDPILRGTEAFF; DNA: TGTGCCATCAGTGACCCGATCCTGCGTGGCACTGAAGCTTTCTTT
V: TRBV19; size: .; J: TRBJ2-1; D: .; CDR3: CASSIRREQFF; DNA: TGTGCCAGTAGTATTCGGCGGGAGCAGTTCTTC
V: TRBV7-3; size: .; J: TRBJ1-1; D: .; CDR3: CASSLVRNTEAFF; DNA: TGTGCCAGCAGCTTAGTAAGGAACACTGAAGCTTTCTTT